Shown below are 30 T cell receptor beta chains from a single sample sequenced in a study of T cells in women clearing cervical HPV infection. Here immunoSEQ multiplex PCR was the method, and the copy in TCRdb shows in-frame clones only, minus some. This table holds about 36,000 clones. The specimen was blood buffy coat. Every receptor here comes from a woman aged 18 to 75 with a cervical HPV16 infection that either progressed to CIN3+ or cleared (not recorded which).

Regarding this clone: Sequencing ends 3 residues short of the CDR3 end; the germline J gene provides the rest. The chain couples TRBV7-8 to TRBJ2-1, with 10 positions matching TRBD2. The germline V gene has CDR1 SGHVS and CDR2 FQNEAQ. V shed 0 bases, J shed 8 bases, and the junction held 7 bases outside the gene matches. This CDR3 has 16 amino acids. The CDR3: CASSLAQRGGWDEQFF. The CDR3 DNA, read in part, is TGTGCCAGCAGCTTAGCCCAGCGGGGGGGTTGGGATGAG.

The CDR3 is CASSPSGKSSYEQYF. The CDR3 DNA, read in part, is TGTGCCAGCAGCCCCAGCGGGAAAAGCTCCTACGAG. The V and J genes are TRBV4-2 and TRBJ2-7; 7 positions match TRBD2. The read terminates 3 residues ahead of where the CDR3 ends, so the germline J gene completes it. From germline, CDR1 is LGHNA and CDR2 YNFKEQ. After removal of 4 bases from V and 0 bases from J, the junction contained 6 bases not matched to a gene. This CDR3 contains 15 residues.

A word on this clone: The CDR3 is cut off 3 residues early in the read; its end comes from the germline J gene. The chain carries TRBV20-1 and TRBJ2-3, with 14 positions matching TRBD2. Germline V CDR1 and CDR2: DFQATT, SNEGSKA (reference sequence). With 1 base clipped from V and 0 bases from J, the junction kept 9 bases outside the gene matches. The CDR3 is made up of 19 amino acids. Here the CDR3 reads CSARAGLAGGRSSTDTQYF. The sequenced part of the CDR3 DNA is TGCAGTGCTAGAGCTGGACTAGCGGGGGGCCGGTCTAGCACAGATACG.

Details on this clone: Coverage ceases 3 residues before the CDR3 finishes, and the germline J gene fills in the end. The chain combines TRBV20-1 with TRBJ2-5; D perhaps matches TRBD2 (6 bases). CDR3 size: 14 residues. CDR1 and CDR2 from the germline V gene are DFQATT and SNEGSKA (reference sequence). V was cut by 6 bases and J by 1 base, with 15 bases left in between. CDR3 DNA, as far as it was read: TGCAGTGCCCTCCGGACTATAACCCAAGAGACC. It translates to CSALRTITQET. The complete CDR3 reads CSALRTITQETQYF.

Regarding this clone: Read sequence stops 3 residues before the CDR3 end, and the germline J gene provides the missing end. This chain connects TRBV2 to TRBJ1-1, with 11 bases that match TRBD1. V shed 2 bases and J 3 bases; nucleotides not matched to a gene: 8. CDR3 length: 17 amino acids. Germline lookup yields CDR1 SNHLY and CDR2 FYNNEI. The DNA read from the CDR3 is TGTGCCAGCAGTGAACGGGAGGCGGGACAGGGGGACACTGAA. Translation: CASSEREAGQGDTE. The complete CDR3 reads CASSEREAGQGDTEAFF. Full variable domain (missing parts from reference TRBV2 and TRBJ1-1): EPEVTQTPSHQVTQMGQEVILRCVPISNHLYFYWYRQILGQKVEFLVSFYNNEISEKSEIFDDQFSVERPDGSNFTLKIRSTKLEDSAMYFCASSEREAGQGDTEAFFGQGTRLTVV.

With regard to this clone: The read falls 3 residues short of the CDR3 end, and the missing part is taken from the germline J gene. The chain employs TRBV5-1 and TRBJ2-3; the D gene is possibly TRBD1 (5 bases). The CDR3 is 16 residues long. Germline-derived CDR1 and CDR2 are SGHRS and YFSETQ. The germline V and J ends were trimmed by 2 bases and 4 bases, with 17 bases remaining between them. Incomplete CDR3 DNA: TGCGCCAGCAGCTTCCGGCAGGCCTCAGGGCCAGATACG. Its protein product is CASSFRQASGPDT. From start to end, the CDR3 is CASSFRQASGPDTQYF.

On this clone: The read ends 3 residues early relative to the CDR3; the germline J gene fills the gap. The chain couples TRBV29-1 to TRBJ2-2, with D tentatively TRBD1 (5 bases). There are 14 residues in the CDR3. In germline, CDR1 is SQVTM, CDR2 ANQGSEA. V was pared by 8 bases and J by 7 bases, with 20 bases between. The covered CDR3 bases are TGCAGCACCCGAACAGGAGACTTTGGCGGGGAG. This gives the protein CSTRTGDFGGE. The whole CDR3 reads CSTRTGDFGGELFF.

On this clone: The read ends 3 residues shy of where the CDR3 ends; the end is completed using the germline J gene. This chain uses TRBV5-1 with TRBJ2-5; 9 bases are shared with TRBD1. The CDR3 consists of 16 residues. Looked up from germline, CDR1 is SGHRS and CDR2 is YFSETQ. This CDR3 is CASSLEGTGGTDTQYF. Partial CDR3 DNA: TGCGCCAGCAGCTTGGAGGGCACAGGGGGCACAGATACC.

As regards this clone: Sequencing ends 3 residues short of the CDR3 end; the germline J gene provides the rest. The rearrangement links TRBV2 to TRBJ1-6, with TRBD1 matching 8 bases. The length of the CDR3 is 15 residues. Trimming at V came to 7 bases and at J to 2 bases, leaving 4 bases not matched to a gene. Germline lookup yields CDR1 SNHLY and CDR2 FYNNEI. Partial CDR3 DNA: TGTGCCAGCATTCCGACAGGGGCCTATAATTCACCC. Translated: CASIPTGAYNSP. From start to end, the CDR3 is CASIPTGAYNSPLHF. The variable domain in full, completed from reference TRBV2 and TRBJ1-6, reads EPEVTQTPSHQVTQMGQEVILRCVPISNHLYFYWYRQILGQKVEFLVSFYNNEISEKSEIFDDQFSVERPDGSNFTLKIRSTKLEDSAMYFCASIPTGAYNSPLHFGNGTRLTVT.

Turning to this clone: Sequencing ends 3 residues short of the CDR3 end; the germline J gene provides the rest. The chain couples TRBV7-9 to TRBJ2-2; D uncertain. CDR1 and CDR2 from the germline V gene are SEHNR and FQNEAQ (reference sequence). The CDR3 loop spans 14 amino acids. This CDR3 is CASSRQGSNEKLFF. The CDR3 bases that were read are TGTGCCAGCAGCCGACAAGGCTCAAATGAAAAG.

Details on this clone: The read stops 3 residues short of the end of the CDR3; the missing end is completed from the germline J gene. V gene TRBV30 combines with J gene TRBJ1-1; TRBD1 is a possible D gene (6 bases). Germline V lookup: CDR1 GTSNPN, CDR2 SVGIG (reference sequence). The CDR3 loop spans 13 amino acids. CDR3: CAWSLGGTREAFF. The sequenced part of the CDR3 DNA is TGTGCCTGGAGTCTAGGGGGGACTAGGGAA. The entire variable domain, with the rest obtained from reference TRBV30 and TRBJ1-1, is as follows: SQTIHQWPATLVQPVGSPLSLECTVEGTSNPNLYWYRQAAGRGLQLLFYSVGIGQISSEVPQNLSASRPQDRQFILSSKKLLLSDSGFYLCAWSLGGTREAFFGQGTRLTVV.

To note about this clone: From the germline J gene comes the end of the CDR3, since the read stops 3 residues before it. The rearrangement links TRBV19 to TRBJ2-2, with D possibly being TRBD1 (6 bases). The CDR3 consists of 15 residues. Germline-derived CDR1 and CDR2 are LNHDA and SQIVND (reference sequence). V lost 4 bases and J lost 0, with 9 bases in between. The CDR3 loop is CASSRTATNTGELFF. The CDR3 DNA, read in part, is TGTGCCAGTAGTAGGACAGCTACGAACACCGGGGAG.

About this clone: The sequence runs out 3 residues before the end of the CDR3; the remainder is reconstructed from the germline J gene. This chain connects TRBV5-1 to TRBJ2-1; TRBD1 is a possible D gene (5 bases). The germline V gene encodes CDR1 SGHRS and CDR2 YFSETQ. CDR3 size: 16 residues. Trimming pared 4 bases from V and 4 bases from J, leaving 18 bases between. CDR3 sequence reads: CASSIEQASIYNEQFF. The sequenced CDR3 bases are TGCGCCAGCAGCATTGAACAGGCCTCGATTTACAATGAG. The full variable domain, completed using reference TRBV5-1 and TRBJ2-1, is KAGVTQTPRYLIKTRGQQVTLSCSPISGHRSVSWYQQTPGQGLQFLFEYFSETQRNKGNFPGRFSGRQFSNSRSEMNVSTLELGDSALYLCASSIEQASIYNEQFFGPGTRLTVL.

Comments on this clone: The sequenced fragment ends 3 residues before the CDR3 boundary, so the rest is inferred from the germline J gene. This sequence joins TRBV6-1 and TRBJ1-6; 9 bases are shared with TRBD1. The trim removed 1 base at V and 7 bases at J, leaving 2 bases unmatched. This CDR3 spans 15 amino acids. Germline CDR1 reads MNHNS; CDR2 reads SASEGT. CDR3 sequence reads: CASSEVGQGNSPLHF. The sequenced part of the CDR3 DNA is TGTGCCAGCAGTGAAGTGGGACAGGGCAATTCACCC.

Comments on this clone: The CDR3 goes on 3 residues after the read ends, and that part is filled in from the germline J gene. The chain joins TRBV29-1 to TRBJ2-1, with D possibly matching TRBD1 (6 bases). The CDR3 loop spans 17 amino acids. From germline, CDR1 is SQVTM and CDR2 ANQGSEA. Trimming cost V 4 bases and J 0 bases, with 19 bases left between them. The sequenced part of the CDR3 DNA is TGCAGCGTTGCCTCTGGGGGCCGCGCAGACTCCTACAATGAG. Translated: CSVASGGRADSYNE. The full CDR3 reads CSVASGGRADSYNEQFF.

The sequenced CDR3 bases are TGTGCCAGCAGTGAAGAGTCAGGCGGCAATCAGCCC. This translates into CASSEESGGNQP. The entire CDR3 sequence reads CASSEESGGNQPQHF. V is TRBV2 and J is TRBJ1-5; D uncertain. The read terminates 3 residues before the CDR3 end, so the remaining end is supplied by the germline J gene. The germline V and J ends were trimmed by 1 base and 2 bases, with 9 bases remaining between them. The CDR3 totals 15 residues. The V gene's germline CDR1 is SNHLY and CDR2 FYNNEI.

In regard to this clone: The read comes to an end 3 residues before the CDR3 does, leaving the germline J gene to fill in the end. The chain recombines TRBV12-3 or TRBV12-4 with TRBJ2-3; TRBD2 matches 15 bases. This CDR3 spans 18 amino acids. Losses at the gene ends were 5 bases for V and 0 bases for J; bases not matched to a gene: 6. The CDR3 protein is CASSAGTSGGISTDTQYF. CDR3 bases read: TGTGCCAGCAGTGCTGGGACTAGCGGGGGGATTAGCACAGATACG.

Comments on this clone: Read data end 3 residues before the CDR3 end; the end is taken from the germline J gene. This chain links TRBV5-6 with TRBJ2-5, with no clear D. Germline lookup yields CDR1 SGHDT and CDR2 YYEEEE. Trimming removed 4 bases at V and 2 bases at J, with 12 bases between. The CDR3 totals 14 residues. The part of the CDR3 DNA that was read is TGTGCCAGCAGCCAGACCACGGGTCAAGAGACC. Translating it yields CASSQTTGQET. Given in full, the CDR3 is CASSQTTGQETQYF.

To note about this clone: The CDR3 extends 3 residues past the end of the read, so its final part is completed from the germline J gene. The chain links TRBV5-5 to TRBJ1-1; D remains unclear. The CDR3 sequence is 14 residues long. CDR1 SGHKS and CDR2 YYEKEE come from the germline V gene (reference sequence). Trimming removed 0 bases from V and 0 bases from J, with 6 bases in between. CDR3 in amino acids: CASSLEVMNTEAFF. Partial CDR3 DNA: TGTGCCAGCAGCTTGGAGGTGATGAACACTGAA.

In regard to this clone: Sequencing ends 3 residues short of the CDR3 end; the germline J gene provides the rest. This chain uses TRBV6-1 with TRBJ1-2, with D unclear. CDR3 length equals 13 residues. CDR1 is MNHNS and CDR2 is SASEGT in the germline V gene. The CDR3 protein is CASSKDTRVGYTF. CDR3 DNA (partial): TGTGCCAGCAGTAAAGACACCCGAGTGGGC.

As regards this clone: The read is 3 residues too short to cover the CDR3 end, so that end is filled in from the germline J gene. The chain employs TRBV2 and TRBJ2-4; D gene uncertain. This CDR3 is 15 amino acids long. With 2 bases removed from V and 5 bases from J, the gap between germline ends came to 13 bases. From germline, CDR1 is SNHLY and CDR2 FYNNEI. The sequenced CDR3 bases are TGTGCCAGCAGTGAACGCCCCTTAGTCCAAAACATT. Its translation is CASSERPLVQNI. The whole CDR3 region reads CASSERPLVQNIQYF.

On this clone: The read stops 3 residues short of the end of the CDR3; the missing end is completed from the germline J gene. This rearrangement joins TRBV5-1 to TRBJ1-1; no reliable D call. Deletions cut 3 bases from V and 3 bases from J, with 9 bases between. Per the germline V gene, CDR1 is SGHRS and CDR2 is YFSETQ. The CDR3 contains 13 residues. The chain's CDR3 is CASSSAEDTEAFF. CDR3 DNA, as far as it was read: TGCGCCAGCAGCTCCGCCGAGGACACTGAA.

Note on this clone: The read ends 3 residues before the CDR3 terminus; that terminus is restored from the germline J gene. V usage is TRBV5-6 and J usage is TRBJ1-1; no definite D call. V lost 3 bases and J 1 base, leaving 7 bases between the germline ends. Per the germline V gene, CDR1 is SGHDT and CDR2 is YYEEEE. CDR3 length equals 13 residues. CDR3 DNA (partial): TGTGCCAGCAGCTCCCAGAGGAACACTGAA. As protein: CASSSQRNTE. The whole CDR3 sequence reads CASSSQRNTEAFF.

To note about this clone: Coverage ceases 3 residues before the CDR3 finishes, and the germline J gene fills in the end. This chain connects TRBV5-6 to TRBJ1-6; 8 nucleotides align to TRBD1. Trimming took 5 bases from V and 5 from J; bases not matched to a gene: 6. CDR1 is SGHDT and CDR2 is YYEEEE in the germline V gene. CDR3 size: 15 residues. The CDR3 reads CASRGRQGNNSPLHF. Incomplete CDR3 DNA: TGTGCCAGCAGGGGGCGACAGGGGAATAATTCACCC.

On this clone: The read finishes 3 residues shy of the CDR3 end, and the germline J gene is used to complete it. The rearrangement links TRBV7-9 to TRBJ2-5, with D unresolved. The CDR3 consists of 14 residues. The germline gives CDR1 SEHNR, CDR2 FQNEAQ (reference sequence). The V and J ends lost 5 bases and 7 bases respectively, with 17 bases between them. CDR3 amino acids: CASSKGPLGATQYF. CDR3 DNA (partial): TGTGCCAGCAGCAAGGGCCCCCTGGGTGCGACC.

About this clone itself: Coverage ceases 3 residues before the CDR3 finishes, and the germline J gene fills in the end. The chain couples TRBV18 to TRBJ2-5, with TRBD2 identical over 11 bases. The CDR3 sequence is 16 residues long. V gave up 3 bases and J gave up 5 bases; unmatched junction bases: 8. CDR1 and CDR2 (germline): KGHSH, LQKENI. Incomplete CDR3 DNA: TGTGCCAGCTCACCTTCAGCTAGCGGGGGGCATGAGACC. Protein sequence: CASSPSASGGHET. The complete CDR3 reads CASSPSASGGHETQYF.

Note on this clone: The read falls 3 residues short of the CDR3 end, and the missing part is taken from the germline J gene. The chain joins TRBV7-8 to TRBJ1-1; D perhaps matches TRBD1 (5 bases). Deletions cut 6 bases from V and 0 bases from J, with 17 bases between. CDR3 size: 16 residues. Germline V gene sequence: CDR1 SGHVS, CDR2 FQNEAQ. The CDR3: CASSRGTAEMNTEAFF. CDR3 DNA (partial): TGTGCCAGCAGTCGCGGGACTGCCGAAATGAACACTGAA.

As for this clone: The read ends 3 residues early relative to the CDR3; the germline J gene fills the gap. The V and J genes are TRBV7-2 and TRBJ2-2; a possible D gene is TRBD2 (7 bases). The CDR3 is 15 amino acids. Looked up from germline, CDR1 is SGHTA and CDR2 is FQGNSA. The sequenced part of the CDR3 DNA is TGTGCCAGCAGCTTAGCCCTAGGGGGGGGTGAAAAG. Translated, it gives CASSLALGGGEK. The CDR3 as a whole reads CASSLALGGGEKLFF.

Turning to this clone: The read stops 3 residues short of the end of the CDR3; the missing end is completed from the germline J gene. V usage is TRBV30 and J usage is TRBJ1-6, with 7 positions matching TRBD1. Germline V CDR1 and CDR2: GTSNPN, SVGIG (reference sequence). V shed 2 bases, J shed 0 bases, and the junction held 10 bases outside the gene matches. The CDR3 is 18 amino acids. The CDR3 DNA, read in part, is TGTGCCTGGAGTCCGCGACTTAGACAGGGCTCCTATAATTCACCC. Its protein product is CAWSPRLRQGSYNSP. The whole CDR3 protein reads CAWSPRLRQGSYNSPLHF.

This chain's CDR3 is CASRNGTAYRSEAFF. The part of the CDR3 DNA that was read is TGTGCCAGCAGAAACGGGACAGCTTATCGGTCTGAA. The V gene is TRBV27, the J gene TRBJ1-1; 7 nucleotides line up with TRBD1. The read ends 3 residues early relative to the CDR3; the germline J gene fills the gap. Germline V gives CDR1 MNHEY, CDR2 SMNVEV (reference sequence). The V gene end was trimmed by 6 bases and the J gene end by 6 bases; junction bases not matched to a gene: 13. The CDR3 is 15 amino acids.